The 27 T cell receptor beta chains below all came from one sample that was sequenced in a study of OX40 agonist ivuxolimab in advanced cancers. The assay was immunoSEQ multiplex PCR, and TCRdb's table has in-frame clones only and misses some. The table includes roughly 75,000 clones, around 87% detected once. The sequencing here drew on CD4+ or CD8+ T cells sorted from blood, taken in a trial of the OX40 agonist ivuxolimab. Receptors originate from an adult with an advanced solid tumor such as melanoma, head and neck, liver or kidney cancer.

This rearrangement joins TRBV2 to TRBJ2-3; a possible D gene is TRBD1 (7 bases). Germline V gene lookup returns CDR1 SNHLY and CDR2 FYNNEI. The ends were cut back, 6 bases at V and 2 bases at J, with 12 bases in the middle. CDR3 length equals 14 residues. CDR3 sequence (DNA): TGTGCCAGCAGGGGAGGACAGGTCACAGATACGCAGTATTTT. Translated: CASRGGQVTDTQYF.

CDR3 in amino acids: CASSPMDRDEKLFF. CDR3 nucleotide sequence: TGTGCCAGTAGTCCGATGGACAGGGACGAAAAACTGTTTTTT. V is TRBV19 and J is TRBJ1-4; 8 bases map to TRBD1. Germline CDR1 is LNHDA and CDR2 is SQIVND (reference sequence). The junction had 7 bases not matched to a gene; V was cut back by 5 bases and J by 8 bases. This CDR3 region has 14 residues.

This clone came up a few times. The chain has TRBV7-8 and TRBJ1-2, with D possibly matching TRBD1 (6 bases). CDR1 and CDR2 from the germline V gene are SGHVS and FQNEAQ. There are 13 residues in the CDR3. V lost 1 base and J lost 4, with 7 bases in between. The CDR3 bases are TGTGCCAGCAGCTTAGACAGGGTCTATGGCTACACCTTC. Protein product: CASSLDRVYGYTF.

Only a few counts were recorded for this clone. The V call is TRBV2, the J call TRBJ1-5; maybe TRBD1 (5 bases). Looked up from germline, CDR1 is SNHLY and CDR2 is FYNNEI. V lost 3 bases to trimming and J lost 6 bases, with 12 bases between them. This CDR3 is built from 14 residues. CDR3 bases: TGTGCCAGCAGTGACAGGGTGGAGGGTCAGCCCCAGCATTTT. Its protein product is CASSDRVEGQPQHF.

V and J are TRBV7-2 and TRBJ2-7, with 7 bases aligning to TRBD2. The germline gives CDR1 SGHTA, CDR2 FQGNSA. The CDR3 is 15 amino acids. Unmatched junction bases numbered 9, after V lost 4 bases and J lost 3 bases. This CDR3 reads CASSYLWGGSYEQYF. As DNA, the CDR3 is TGTGCCAGCAGCTATTTGTGGGGCGGGAGCTACGAGCAGTACTTC.

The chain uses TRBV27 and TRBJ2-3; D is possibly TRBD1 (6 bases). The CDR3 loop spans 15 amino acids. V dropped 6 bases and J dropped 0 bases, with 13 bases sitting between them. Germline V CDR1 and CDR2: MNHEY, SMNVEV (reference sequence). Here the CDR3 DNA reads TGTGCCAGCAGCACAGGGCCAGCTAGCACAGATACGCAGTATTTT. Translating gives CASSTGPASTDTQYF.

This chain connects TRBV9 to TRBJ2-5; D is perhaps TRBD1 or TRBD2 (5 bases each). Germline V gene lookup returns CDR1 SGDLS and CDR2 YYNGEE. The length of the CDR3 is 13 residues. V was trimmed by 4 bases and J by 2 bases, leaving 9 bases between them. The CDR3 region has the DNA TGTGCCAGCAGCCCGGGACGTCAAGAGACCCAGTACTTC. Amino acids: CASSPGRQETQYF.

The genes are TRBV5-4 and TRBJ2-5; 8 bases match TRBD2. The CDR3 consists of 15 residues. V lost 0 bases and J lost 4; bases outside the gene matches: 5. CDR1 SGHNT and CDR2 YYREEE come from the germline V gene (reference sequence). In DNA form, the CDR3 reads TGTGCCAGCAGCTTGGTCCAGCGGGGGAGAGAGACCCAGTACTTC. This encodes CASSLVQRGRETQYF. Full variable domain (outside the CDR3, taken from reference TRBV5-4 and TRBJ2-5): ETGVTQSPTHLIKTRGQQVTLRCSSQSGHNTVSWYQQALGQGPQFIFQYYREEENGRGNFPPRFSGLQFPNYSSELNVNALELDDSALYLCASSLVQRGRETQYFGPGTRLLVL.

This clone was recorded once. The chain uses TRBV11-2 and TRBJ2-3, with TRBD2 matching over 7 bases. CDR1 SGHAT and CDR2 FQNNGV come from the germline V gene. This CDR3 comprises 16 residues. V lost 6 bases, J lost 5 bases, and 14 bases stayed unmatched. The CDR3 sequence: CASRTLASGLRDTQYF. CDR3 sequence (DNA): TGTGCCAGCAGAACTCTAGCTAGCGGTTTGAGAGATACGCAGTATTTT.

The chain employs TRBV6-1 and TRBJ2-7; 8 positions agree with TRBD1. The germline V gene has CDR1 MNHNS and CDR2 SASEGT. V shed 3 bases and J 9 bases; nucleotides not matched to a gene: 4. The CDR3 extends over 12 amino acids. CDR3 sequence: CASSEQGALQYF. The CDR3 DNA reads TGTGCCAGCAGTGAGCAGGGGGCGTTGCAGTACTTC.

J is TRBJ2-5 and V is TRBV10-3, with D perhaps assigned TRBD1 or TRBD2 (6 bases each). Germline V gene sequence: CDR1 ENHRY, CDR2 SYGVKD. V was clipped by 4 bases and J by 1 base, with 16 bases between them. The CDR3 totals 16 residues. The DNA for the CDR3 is TGTGCCATCAGTGCCGGGGGCAGGGGTGTCCAAGAGACCCAGTACTTC. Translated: CAISAGGRGVQETQYF.

The CDR3 sequence is CASSPDPRSDTQYF. CDR3 bases: TGTGCCAGCAGCCCAGACCCCAGGTCAGATACGCAGTATTTT. The chain couples TRBV11-3 to TRBJ2-3; no clear D. The CDR3 is 14 residues long. Germline loops: CDR1 SGHNT, CDR2 YENEEA. With 5 bases removed from V and 4 bases from J, the gap between germline ends came to 13 bases.

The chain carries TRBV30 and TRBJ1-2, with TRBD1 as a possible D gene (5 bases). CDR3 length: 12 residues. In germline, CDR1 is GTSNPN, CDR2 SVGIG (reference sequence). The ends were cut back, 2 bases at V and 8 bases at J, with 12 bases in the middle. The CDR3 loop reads CAWSFWGEGYTF. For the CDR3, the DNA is TGTGCCTGGAGTTTCTGGGGGGAAGGCTACACCTTC.

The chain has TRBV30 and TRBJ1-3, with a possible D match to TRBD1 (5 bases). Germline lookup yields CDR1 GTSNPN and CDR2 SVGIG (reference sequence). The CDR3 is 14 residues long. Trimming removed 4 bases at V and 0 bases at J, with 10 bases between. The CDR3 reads CAWTGLTSGNTIYF. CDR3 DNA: TGTGCCTGGACAGGGCTTACCTCTGGAAACACCATATATTTT.

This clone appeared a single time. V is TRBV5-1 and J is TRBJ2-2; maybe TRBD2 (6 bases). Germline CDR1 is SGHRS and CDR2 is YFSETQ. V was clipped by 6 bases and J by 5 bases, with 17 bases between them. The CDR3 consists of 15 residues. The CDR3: CASKIAVGGTGELFF. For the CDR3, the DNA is TGCGCCAGCAAGATAGCGGTAGGAGGTACCGGGGAGCTGTTTTTT.

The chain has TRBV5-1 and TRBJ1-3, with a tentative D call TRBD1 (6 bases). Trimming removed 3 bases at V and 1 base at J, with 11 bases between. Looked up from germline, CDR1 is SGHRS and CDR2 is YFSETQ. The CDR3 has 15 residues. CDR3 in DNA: TGCGCCAGCAGCTCGACAGGATCTTCTGGAAACACCATATATTTT. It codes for CASSSTGSSGNTIYF.

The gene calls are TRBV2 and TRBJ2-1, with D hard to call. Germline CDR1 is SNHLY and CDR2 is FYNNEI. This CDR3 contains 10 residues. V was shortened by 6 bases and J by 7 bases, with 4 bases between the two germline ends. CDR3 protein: CASRFNEQFF. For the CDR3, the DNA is TGTGCCAGCAGGTTTAATGAGCAGTTCTTC.

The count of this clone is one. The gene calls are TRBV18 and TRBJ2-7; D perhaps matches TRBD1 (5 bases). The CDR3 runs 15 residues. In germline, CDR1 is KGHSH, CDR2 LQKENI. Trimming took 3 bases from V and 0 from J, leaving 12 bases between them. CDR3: CASSPLQESSYEQYF. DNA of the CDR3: TGTGCCAGCTCACCGCTACAGGAGTCCTCCTACGAGCAGTACTTC.

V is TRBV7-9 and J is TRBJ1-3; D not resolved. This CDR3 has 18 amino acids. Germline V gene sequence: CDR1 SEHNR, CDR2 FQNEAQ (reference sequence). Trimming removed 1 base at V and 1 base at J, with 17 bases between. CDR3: CASSLVFRSEQSGNTIYF. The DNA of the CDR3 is TGTGCCAGCAGCTTAGTGTTCAGATCTGAACAATCTGGAAACACCATATATTTT.

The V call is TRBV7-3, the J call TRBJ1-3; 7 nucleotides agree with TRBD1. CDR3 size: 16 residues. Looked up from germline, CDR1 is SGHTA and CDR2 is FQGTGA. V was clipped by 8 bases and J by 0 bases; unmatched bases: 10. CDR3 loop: CASQRAGGSSGNTIYF. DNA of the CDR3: TGTGCCAGCCAACGGGCAGGGGGTAGCTCTGGAAACACCATATATTTT.

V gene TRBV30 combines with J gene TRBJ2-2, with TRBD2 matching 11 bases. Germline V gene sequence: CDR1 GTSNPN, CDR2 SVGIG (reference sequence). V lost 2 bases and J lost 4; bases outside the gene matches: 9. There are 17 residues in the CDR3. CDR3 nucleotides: TGTGCCTGGAGTTCGGGACTAGCGGCGCTCGGCACCGGGGAGCTGTTTTTT. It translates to CAWSSGLAALGTGELFF.

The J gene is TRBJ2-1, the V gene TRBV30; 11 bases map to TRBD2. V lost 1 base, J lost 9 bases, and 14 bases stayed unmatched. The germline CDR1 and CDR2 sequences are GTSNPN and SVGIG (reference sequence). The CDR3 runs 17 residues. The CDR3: CAWSGAGTSGVGGEQFF. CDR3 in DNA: TGTGCCTGGAGTGGGGCGGGGACTAGCGGAGTGGGGGGTGAGCAGTTCTTC.

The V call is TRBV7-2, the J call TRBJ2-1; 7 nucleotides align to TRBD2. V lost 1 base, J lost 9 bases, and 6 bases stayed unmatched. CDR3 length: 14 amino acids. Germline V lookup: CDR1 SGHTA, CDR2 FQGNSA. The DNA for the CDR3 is TGTGCCAGCAGCTTAGTAGGACTAGTTTCTGAGCAGTTCTTC. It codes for CASSLVGLVSEQFF.

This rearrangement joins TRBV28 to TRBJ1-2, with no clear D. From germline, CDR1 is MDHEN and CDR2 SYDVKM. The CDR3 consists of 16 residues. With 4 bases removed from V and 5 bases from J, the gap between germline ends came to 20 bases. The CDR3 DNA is TGTGCCAGCAGTTCCCTTCGAGTACCCACGTTATATGGCTACACCTTC. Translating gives CASSSLRVPTLYGYTF.

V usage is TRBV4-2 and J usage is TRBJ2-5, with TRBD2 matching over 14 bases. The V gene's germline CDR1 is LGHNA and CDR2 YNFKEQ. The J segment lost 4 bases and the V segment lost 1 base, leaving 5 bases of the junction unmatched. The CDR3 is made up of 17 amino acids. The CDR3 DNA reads TGTGCCAGCAGCCAAGCCGGGACTAGCGGGAGTCGAGAGACCCAGTACTTC. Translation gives CASSQAGTSGSRETQYF.

CDR3 bases: TGTGCCAGCAGCCTTAAGGGACTAGCGGGCAATGAGCAGTTCTTC. Translating gives CASSLKGLAGNEQFF. The V gene is TRBV7-9, the J gene TRBJ2-1; 12 nucleotides agree with TRBD2. Trimming cost V 5 bases and J 6 bases; bases outside gene matches: 5. Germline-derived CDR1 and CDR2 are SEHNR and FQNEAQ (reference sequence). This CDR3 comprises 15 residues. Based on the CDR3 plus reference TRBV7-9 and TRBJ2-1, the full variable domain is DTGVSQNPRHKITKRGQNVTFRCDPISEHNRLYWYRQTLGQGPEFLTYFQNEAQLEKSRLLSDRFSAERPKGSFSTLEIQRTEQGDSAMYLCASSLKGLAGNEQFFGPGTRLTVL.

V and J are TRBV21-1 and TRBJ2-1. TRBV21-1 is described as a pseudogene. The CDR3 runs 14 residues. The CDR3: CASSKGVPYNEQFF. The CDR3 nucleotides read TGTGCCAGCAGCAAAGGGGTCCCCTACAATGAGCAGTTCTTC.